The 14 T cell receptor beta chains given below trace back to one sample, sequenced in a study of blood T cell repertoires in COVID-19. Assay: immunoSEQ multiplex PCR; the TCRdb copy retains only in-frame clones and omits some. The sample holds roughly 190,000 clones, approximately 86% seen once. Material for sequencing was peripheral blood. The receptors originated from a man in his 70s with acute or convalescent COVID-19.

V is TRBV28 and J is TRBJ1-4; D is ambiguous. CDR1 and CDR2 from the germline V gene are MDHEN and SYDVKM. This CDR3 is 13 amino acids long. CDR3: CATTRGWGEKLFF. The CDR3 region has the DNA TGTGCTACAACGCGGGGATGGGGAGAAAAACTGTTTTTT. The full variable domain, in which reference TRBV28 and TRBJ1-4 provide the parts outside the CDR3, is DVKVTQSSRYLVKRTGEKVFLECVQDMDHENMFWYRQDPGLGLRLIYFSYDVKMKEKGDIPEGYSVSREKKERFSLILESASTNQTSMYLCATTRGWGEKLFFGSGTQLSVL.

The V call is TRBV5-1, the J call TRBJ1-4; TRBD1 is a possible D gene (5 bases). Germline lookup yields CDR1 SGHRS and CDR2 YFSETQ. V was trimmed by 0 bases and J by 3 bases, leaving 9 bases between them. This CDR3 contains 15 residues. CDR3 protein: CASSLGGASNEKLFF. CDR3 nucleotides: TGCGCCAGCAGCTTGGGGGGCGCTTCTAATGAAAAACTGTTTTTT.

In the case of this clone: At one of its ends the junction is not consistent with the germline gene, which may arise from a read error. V is TRBV6-6 and J is TRBJ2-7, with TRBD1 matching 8 bases. Looked up from germline, CDR1 is MNHNY and CDR2 is SVGAGI (reference sequence). This CDR3 is built from 15 residues. DNA for the CDR3: TGTGCCAGCAGTTACTCGCGGGACAGGTCCTCCGAGCAGTACTTC. Protein sequence: CASSYSRDRSSEQYF.

V gene TRBV10-3 combines with J gene TRBJ1-6; no clear D gene. From germline, CDR1 is ENHRY and CDR2 SYGVKD. The V and J ends lost 8 bases and 10 bases respectively, with 12 bases between them. The CDR3 runs to 12 residues. The CDR3 DNA follows: TGTGCCATCCAGCAAACGGGATCACCCCTCCACTTT. Encoded protein: CAIQQTGSPLHF.

The V and J genes are TRBV28 and TRBJ1-5, with 9 bases fitting TRBD1. The CDR3 sequence is 15 residues long. V shed 7 bases and J 1 base; nucleotides not matched to a gene: 5. The V gene's germline CDR1 is MDHEN and CDR2 SYDVKM. The CDR3 is CASMEGTGSNQPQHF. CDR3 DNA: TGTGCCAGCATGGAAGGGACAGGGAGCAATCAGCCCCAGCATTTT.

The chain couples TRBV7-8 to TRBJ1-6; D unresolved. CDR3 length equals 14 residues. Germline V CDR1 and CDR2: SGHVS, FQNEAQ. The V end was cut by 3 bases, the J end by 4 bases, with 7 bases between. CDR3 protein: CASSFGLYNSPLHF. For the CDR3, the DNA is TGTGCCAGCAGCTTTGGCCTTTATAATTCACCCCTCCACTTT.

The chain uses TRBV5-1 and TRBJ2-1; 11 bases agree with TRBD2. Germline CDR1 and CDR2: SGHRS and YFSETQ. Trimming took 1 base from V and 9 from J; bases not matched to a gene: 6. The CDR3 runs to 15 residues. The CDR3 nucleotides are TGCGCCAGCAGCTTGATGGTAGCGGGGGGGCTTGAGCAGTTCTTC. It is translated as CASSLMVAGGLEQFF.

This chain links TRBV3-1 (or the pseudogene TRBV3-2) with TRBJ1-4; 7 nucleotides agree with TRBD1. With V trimmed by 3 bases and J by 8 bases, 12 bases remained unmatched. The CDR3 runs to 16 residues. Germline values: CDR1 LGHDT, CDR2 YNNKEL (reference sequence). This CDR3 is CASSHSPNRGEEKLFF. The CDR3, as DNA: TGTGCCAGCAGCCATAGCCCCAACAGGGGTGAGGAAAAACTGTTTTTT.

The V and J genes are TRBV7-3 and TRBJ2-1; D gene unclear. V was trimmed by 1 base and J by 4 bases, leaving 5 bases between them. Germline V gene sequence: CDR1 SGHTA, CDR2 FQGTGA. The CDR3 contains 13 residues. The CDR3 is CASSLRAYNEQFF. CDR3 sequence (DNA): TGTGCCAGCAGCTTAAGGGCTTACAATGAGCAGTTCTTC.

Note on this clone: The sample contains more than one DNA sequence encoding this CDR3. The chain links TRBV28 to TRBJ1-1; tentative D call: TRBD1 (5 bases). The V end lost 4 bases, the J end lost 2 bases, and 11 bases lay between the germline ends. The CDR3 totals 14 residues. Germline CDR1 and CDR2: MDHEN and SYDVKM. CDR3 region: CASSSPGVNTEAFF. The CDR3 region has the DNA TGTGCCAGCAGTTCCCCGGGGGTAAACACTGAAGCTTTCTTT. Using reference TRBV28 and TRBJ1-1 for the parts outside the CDR3, the full variable domain is DVKVTQSSRYLVKRTGEKVFLECVQDMDHENMFWYRQDPGLGLRLIYFSYDVKMKEKGDIPEGYSVSREKKERFSLILESASTNQTSMYLCASSSPGVNTEAFFGQGTRLTVV.

The chain is built from TRBV6-4 and TRBJ2-7; the match to TRBD2 covers 11 bases. The junction had 12 bases not matched to a gene; V was cut back by 4 bases and J by 7 bases. Germline loops: CDR1 MRHNA, CDR2 SNTAGT. This CDR3 spans 16 amino acids. The CDR3 here is CASSASDKTSGTEQYF. As DNA, the CDR3 is TGTGCCAGCAGTGCCTCGGACAAGACTAGCGGGACTGAGCAGTACTTC.

The J gene is TRBJ1-5, the V gene TRBV24-1; the D is unclear. This CDR3 comprises 15 residues. Germline V lookup: CDR1 KGHDR, CDR2 SFDVKD. V was trimmed by 1 base and J by 3 bases, leaving 9 bases between them. In nucleotides, the CDR3 is TGTGCCACCAGTGATTTTTGTCAGATCAATCAGCCCCAGCATTTT. It is translated as CATSDFCQINQPQHF.

This CDR3 is CAWGSLNTEAFF. Here the CDR3 DNA reads TGTGCCTGGGGCAGTTTGAACACTGAAGCTTTCTTT. The rearrangement uses TRBV30 and TRBJ1-1; D gene unclear. The CDR3 length is 12 residues. V was pared by 5 bases and J by 0 bases, with 7 bases between. Germline V gene lookup returns CDR1 GTSNPN and CDR2 SVGIG (reference sequence).

This chain uses TRBV27 with TRBJ2-2; weak D call: TRBD1 (6 bases). This CDR3 is 13 amino acids long. The V and J ends lost 7 bases and 5 bases respectively, with 11 bases between them. Germline V gives CDR1 MNHEY, CDR2 SMNVEV (reference sequence). CDR3 sequence (DNA): TGTGCCAGCAAGGGGGTAAATACCGGGGAGCTGTTTTTT. Its translation: CASKGVNTGELFF.